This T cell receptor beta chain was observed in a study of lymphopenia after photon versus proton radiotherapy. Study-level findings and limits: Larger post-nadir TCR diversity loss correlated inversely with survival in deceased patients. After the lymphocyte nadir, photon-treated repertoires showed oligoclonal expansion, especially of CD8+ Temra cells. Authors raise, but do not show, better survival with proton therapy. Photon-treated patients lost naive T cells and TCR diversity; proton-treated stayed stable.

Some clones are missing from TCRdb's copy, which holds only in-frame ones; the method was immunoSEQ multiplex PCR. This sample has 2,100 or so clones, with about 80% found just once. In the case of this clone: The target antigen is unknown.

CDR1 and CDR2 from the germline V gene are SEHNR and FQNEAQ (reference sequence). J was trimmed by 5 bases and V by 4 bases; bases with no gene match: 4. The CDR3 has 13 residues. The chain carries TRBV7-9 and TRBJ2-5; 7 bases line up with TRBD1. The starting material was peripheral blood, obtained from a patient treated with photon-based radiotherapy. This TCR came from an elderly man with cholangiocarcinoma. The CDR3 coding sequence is TGTGCCAGCAGCTCTCAGGGGGTGGAGACCCAGTACTTC. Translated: CASSSQGVETQYF. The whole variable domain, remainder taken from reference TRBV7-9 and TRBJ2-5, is DTGVSQNPRHKITKRGQNVTFRCDPISEHNRLYWYRQTLGQGPEFLTYFQNEAQLEKSRLLSDRFSAERPKGSFSTLEIQRTEQGDSAMYLCASSSQGVETQYFGPGTRLLVL.